These 17 T cell receptor beta chains were sequenced from one sample in a study of tumor-infiltrating lymphocytes in oesophageal squamous cell carcinoma. MiXCR was run by TCRdb on the reads, yielding one entry per CDR3 protein. The sample holds roughly 11,000 distinct CDR3 sequences, around 50% seen once. Sequenced material: blood. These receptors were collected from a female donor with esophageal squamous cell carcinoma.

The chain carries TRBV7-3 and TRBJ2-1, with TRBD1 matching 11 bases. TRBJ2-7 explains the end of the DNA better; the J call may be wrong. The CDR3 sequence is 14 residues long. Germline lookup yields CDR1 SGHTA and CDR2 FQGTGA. Here the CDR3 reads CASSRDRGSYEQYF. CDR3 bases: TGTGCCAGCAGCCGGGACAGGGGGAGCTACGAGCAGTACTTC.

The chain links TRBV5-6 to TRBJ1-1, with TRBD1 identical over 7 bases. Trimming cost V 3 bases and J 0 bases; bases outside gene matches: 5. Germline V gene lookup returns CDR1 SGHDT and CDR2 YYEEEE. CDR3 size: 15 residues. The CDR3 DNA sequence: TGTGCCAGCAGCTCACTGACAGGGCTGAACACTGAAGCTTTCTTT. Amino acid sequence: CASSSLTGLNTEAFF.

The chain carries TRBV12-3 or TRBV12-4 and TRBJ2-3; D is undetermined. The J call may be incorrect, as the DNA end agrees better with TRBJ2-2. The CDR3 length is 15 residues. The CDR3 nucleotides read TGTGCCAGCAGTCCCGGACCCACGAACACCGGGGAGCTGTTTTTT. Its protein is CASSPGPTNTGELFF.

By sample share, this clonotype is medium-sized. V gene TRBV5-4 combines with J gene TRBJ2-6; TRBD2 might be the D (5 bases). The CDR3 is 16 amino acids. The germline V gene encodes CDR1 SGHNT and CDR2 YYREEE (reference sequence). Trimming left V 4 bases short and J 3 bases short, with 14 bases between. The CDR3 loop is CASSTTKTVGANVLTF. CDR3 in DNA: TGTGCCAGCAGCACGACTAAAACGGTTGGGGCCAACGTCCTGACTTTC.

V is TRBV12-3 or TRBV12-4 and J is TRBJ2-5, with a weak D call TRBD2 (6 bases). V was cut by 7 bases and J by 11 bases, with 23 bases left in between. There are 14 residues in the CDR3. The CDR3 bases are TGTGCCAGCAACCGGGACTCCCTATTCAATGAGCAGTACTTC. This sequence encodes CASNRDSLFNEQYF.

This clonotype was seen ten or more times. This chain joins TRBV7-9 and TRBJ2-1, with D unresolved. V was trimmed by 5 bases and J by 2 bases, leaving 16 bases between them. This CDR3 contains 16 residues. Germline CDR1 and CDR2: SEHNR and FQNEAQ (reference sequence). CDR3 sequence (DNA): TGTGCCAGCAGCCGCCTAGGGCAGCTGACCTACAATGAGCAGTTCTTC. Translation: CASSRLGQLTYNEQFF.

This sequence joins TRBV7-6 and TRBJ2-7; D remains unclear. Trimming pared 2 bases from V and 2 bases from J, leaving 7 bases between. The germline V gene encodes CDR1 SGHVS and CDR2 FNYEAQ. The length of the CDR3 is 13 residues. CDR3 nucleotides: TGTGCCAGCAGCTTAAATGTGGCCTACGAGCAGTACTTC. Translated: CASSLNVAYEQYF.

As for this clonotype: The conserved phenylalanine or tryptophan normally closing the CDR3 is absent here, so this likely arose from a read error. The DNA is omitted, as the CDR3 cannot be located on it reliably, and the CDR3 follows TCRdb's listing. V usage is TRBV28 and J usage is TRBJ2-5. Including both end residues, the CDR3 is 8 amino acids long. Germline CDR1 MDHEN, CDR2 SYDVKM. The CDR3 sequence: CASSFGHS.

The V and J genes are TRBV7-8 and TRBJ2-1, with TRBD2 as a possible D gene (7 bases). The last part of the DNA fits TRBJ2-5 better; the J call may be wrong. Germline assignment: CDR1 SGHVS and CDR2 FQNEAQ. The CDR3 consists of 14 residues. This CDR3 reads CASSLREGGGTQYF. For the CDR3, the DNA is TGTGCCAGCAGCCTCAGGGAGGGAGGGGGGACCCAGTACTTC.

This clonotype occurred a few times. The CDR3 region has the DNA TGTGCCAGCAGTTACTCGACGGGGGGCCACGAAGCTTTCTTT. This translates into CASSYSTGGHEAFF. J is TRBJ1-1 and V is TRBV6-5; possibly TRBD1 for D (6 bases). V was clipped by 0 bases and J by 8 bases, with 13 bases between them. Germline CDR1 MNHEY, CDR2 SVGAGI. This CDR3 is 14 amino acids long.

The J gene is TRBJ2-5, the V gene TRBV6-1, with D possibly TRBD1 on 5 matching bases. The DNA matches TRBJ2-7 better at its end, which makes the J call doubtful. The germline V gene encodes CDR1 MNHNS and CDR2 SASEGT. This CDR3 comprises 13 residues. Here the CDR3 reads CASSWGPTSEQYF. The CDR3 DNA is TGTGCCAGCAGTTGGGGCCCAACAAGCGAGCAGTACTTC.

In its sample, this clonotype was seen many times. The CDR3 DNA sequence: TGTGCCAGCGAGTGGGGAGCGGGTCCCCAAGAGACCCAGTACTTC. Residues: CASEWGAGPQETQYF. The chain carries TRBV6-1 and TRBJ2-5; D possibly corresponds to TRBD2 (6 bases). The CDR3 runs to 15 residues. The V end was cut by 8 bases, the J end by 1 base, with 17 bases between. In germline, CDR1 is MNHNS, CDR2 SASEGT.

A remark on this clonotype: A much larger clone lies a single base off, so this may be a read error. The rearrangement joins TRBV27 to TRBJ2-3; a possible D gene is TRBD2 (5 bases). This CDR3 region has 13 residues. The V end lost 5 bases, the J end lost 14 bases, and 20 bases lay between the germline ends. CDR1 and CDR2 from the germline V gene are MNHEY and SMNVEV (reference sequence). The CDR3 nucleotides are TGTGCCAGCAGTCGTCCGAACACCGGGGAGCTGTATTTT. This sequence encodes CASSRPNTGELYF.

J is TRBJ2-4 and V is TRBV10-3; TRBD1 is a possible D gene (6 bases). The DNA end is a closer match to TRBJ2-7, so the J assignment may be wrong. The CDR3 covers 13 residues. The V gene's germline CDR1 is ENHRY and CDR2 SYGVKD. The CDR3 DNA sequence: TGTGCCATCAGTGATGGACAGAGGTACGAGCAGTACTTC. This gives the protein CAISDGQRYEQYF.

The rearrangement joins TRBV12-3 or TRBV12-4 to TRBJ2-3; D is possibly TRBD1 (6 bases). The J call is doubtful: the DNA matches TRBJ1-1 better. CDR3 length: 13 residues. CDR3 in amino acids: CASSIHREAEAFF. CDR3 nucleotides: TGTGCCAGCAGCATTCACAGGGAGGCTGAAGCTTTCTTT.

This clonotype was observed many times. An end of the junction does not agree with germline; a read error may underlie this. This chain joins TRBV6-1 and TRBJ2-7, with D possibly being TRBD1 (5 bases). Germline V gene lookup returns CDR1 MNHNS and CDR2 SASEGT. The CDR3 has 14 amino acids. For the CDR3, the DNA is TGTGCCACCCAAACGACAGTCTATAATTCACCCCTCCACTTC. Translated, it gives CATQTTVYNSPLHF.

The rearrangement links TRBV7-8 to TRBJ2-7; D remains ambiguous. The DNA matches TRBJ2-5 better at its end, which makes the J call doubtful. Germline values: CDR1 SGHVS, CDR2 FQNEAQ. This CDR3 spans 13 amino acids. As DNA, the CDR3 is TGTGCCAGCAGCTTAGCTGCCCAAGAGACCCAGTACTTC. This gives the protein CASSLAAQETQYF.